This entry lists 12 T cell receptor beta chains sequenced from one sample in a study of ipilimumab plus nivolumab after autologous stem cell transplantation. Sequencing used immunoSEQ multiplex PCR; TCRdb keeps in-frame clones, though not all of them. The sample records about 1,500 clones, roughly nine tenths being singletons. The sample here was PBMCs, taken in a trial of ipilimumab plus nivolumab as post-transplant consolidation. These receptors were taken from a male donor with multiple myeloma.

This clone is a singleton in its sample. The V and J genes are TRBV28 and TRBJ2-7; 7 nucleotides line up with TRBD1. The CDR3 is made up of 14 amino acids. Trimming took 2 bases from V and 2 from J; bases not matched to a gene: 3. Per the germline V gene, CDR1 is MDHEN and CDR2 is SYDVKM. The CDR3 here is CASSLSQGAYEQYF. The CDR3 region has the DNA TGTGCCAGCAGTTTAAGCCAGGGGGCCTACGAGCAGTACTTC.

The chain has TRBV19 and TRBJ1-1; TRBD1 aligns across 7 bases. The junction had 3 bases not matched to a gene; V was cut back by 5 bases and J by 3 bases. The CDR3 consists of 13 residues. CDR1 and CDR2 (germline): LNHDA, SQIVND (reference sequence). As DNA, the CDR3 is TGTGCCAGTAGTTTTACAGGGGACACTGAAGCTTTCTTT. Its translation: CASSFTGDTEAFF.

The rearrangement links TRBV19 to TRBJ2-6; D not resolved. CDR3 size: 18 residues. The germline V and J ends were trimmed by 4 bases and 5 bases, with 21 bases remaining between them. Per the germline V gene, CDR1 is LNHDA and CDR2 is SQIVND (reference sequence). CDR3: CASSKMETNHSRANVLTF. The CDR3 nucleotides read TGTGCCAGTAGTAAGATGGAGACAAATCACAGTCGGGCCAACGTCCTGACTTTC.

CDR3 coding DNA: TGTGCCAGCAGCGGACCTCAGGGGGCGCTGAACTATGGCTACACCTTC. Encoded protein: CASSGPQGALNYGYTF. The chain combines TRBV2 with TRBJ1-2, with 8 bases identical to TRBD1. The CDR3 runs to 16 residues. Trimming at V came to 6 bases and at J to 2 bases, leaving 11 bases not matched to a gene. Germline CDR1 is SNHLY and CDR2 is FYNNEI.

V gene TRBV5-1 combines with J gene TRBJ2-3; TRBD1 matches at 11 bases. Germline trimming cut 4 bases from V and 4 bases from J; bases unmatched to any gene: 14. The CDR3 is 18 amino acids. Germline values: CDR1 SGHRS, CDR2 YFSETQ. CDR3 nucleotide sequence: TGCGCCAGCAGCATACAACCACCGGGACAGGGGGTTTCAGATACGCAGTATTTT. It yields the protein CASSIQPPGQGVSDTQYF.

This clone was seen a handful of times. The chain couples TRBV30 to TRBJ1-6; maybe TRBD1 (5 bases). The V end was cut by 1 base, the J end by 9 bases, with 10 bases between. This CDR3 has 13 residues. From germline, CDR1 is GTSNPN and CDR2 SVGIG (reference sequence). The CDR3 DNA is TGTGCCTGGAGTGGGGGTGGGGCTTCACCCCTCCACTTT. Encoded protein: CAWSGGGASPLHF.

CDR3 nucleotides: TGCGCCAGCAGCTTGGTAGACTCTGGAAACACCATATATTTT. It specifies CASSLVDSGNTIYF. The J gene is TRBJ1-3, the V gene TRBV5-1, with D unresolved. CDR1 and CDR2 (germline): SGHRS, YFSETQ. The CDR3 is 14 residues long. Trimming left V 0 bases short and J 0 bases short, with 4 bases between.

This clone appeared a single time. The rearrangement uses TRBV27 and TRBJ2-3, with D unresolved. Trimming cost V 5 bases and J 1 base, with 19 bases left between them. The germline V gene encodes CDR1 MNHEY and CDR2 SMNVEV (reference sequence). The CDR3 loop spans 17 amino acids. The CDR3 loop is CASSPALGWVRTDTQYF. CDR3 nucleotides: TGTGCCAGCAGTCCTGCACTCGGGTGGGTGCGCACAGATACGCAGTATTTT.

The chain recombines TRBV28 with TRBJ1-6; 11 bases agree with TRBD1. The CDR3 totals 15 residues. After removal of 5 bases from V and 10 bases from J, the junction contained 7 bases not matched to a gene. Germline-derived CDR1 and CDR2 are MDHEN and SYDVKM. CDR3 in amino acids: CASSPRDRGYSPLHF. CDR3 bases: TGTGCCAGCAGTCCCCGGGACAGGGGGTACTCACCCCTCCACTTT.

The rearrangement links TRBV5-1 to TRBJ1-1, with 7 bases identical to TRBD1. Trimming removed 2 bases from V and 3 bases from J; junction bases left unmatched: 7. Per germline, CDR1 SGHRS and CDR2 YFSETQ. The CDR3 has 15 residues. In DNA, the CDR3 is TGCGCCAGCAGCTTAGGGGGCAGGAGTTACACTGAAGCTTTCTTT. It encodes CASSLGGRSYTEAFF. The full variable domain, completed using reference TRBV5-1 and TRBJ1-1, is KAGVTQTPRYLIKTRGQQVTLSCSPISGHRSVSWYQQTPGQGLQFLFEYFSETQRNKGNFPGRFSGRQFSNSRSEMNVSTLELGDSALYLCASSLGGRSYTEAFFGQGTRLTVV.

The chain has TRBV6-6 and TRBJ2-1; 8 nucleotides agree with TRBD2. With V trimmed by 2 bases and J by 4 bases, 7 bases remained unmatched. The CDR3 extends over 16 amino acids. The V gene's germline CDR1 is MNHNY and CDR2 SVGAGI (reference sequence). CDR3: CASSYPLAEAYNEQFF. Written as DNA, the CDR3 is TGTGCCAGCAGTTACCCACTAGCGGAGGCATACAATGAGCAGTTCTTC.

V gene TRBV5-8 combines with J gene TRBJ2-3; D ambiguous. The CDR3 spans 14 residues. V dropped 3 bases and J dropped 5 bases, with 13 bases sitting between them. The V gene's germline CDR1 is SGHTS and CDR2 YDEGEE. The CDR3 DNA reads as TGTGCCAGCAGCTGGGATATGTTTGTAGATACGCAGTATTTT. Protein product: CASSWDMFVDTQYF.